One and the same sample provided the 31 T cell receptor beta chains below, sequenced in a study of cytomegalovirus exposure and HLA in healthy donors. Clones were read by immunoSEQ multiplex PCR, and TCRdb kept only the in-frame ones, dropping some. Of more than 300,000 clones listed, roughly 85% are singletons. The specimen sequenced was PBMCs. These receptors came from a woman aged 18-35 years in good health and CMV-seronegative.

The chain has TRBV6-1 and TRBJ1-2, with D uncertain. Per germline, CDR1 MNHNS and CDR2 SASEGT. The CDR3 is made up of 13 amino acids. The V end lost 2 bases, the J end lost 7 bases, and 11 bases lay between the germline ends. This CDR3 is CASSELAEGGYTF. CDR3 coding DNA: TGTGCCAGCAGTGAATTGGCGGAGGGTGGCTACACCTTC.

This sequence joins TRBV7-9 and TRBJ2-2; no clear D gene. Trimming took off 1 base at V and 4 bases at J, with 10 bases between the two ends. CDR3 length: 15 amino acids. Germline lookup yields CDR1 SEHNR and CDR2 FQNEAQ (reference sequence). The CDR3: CASSLGLHPTGELFF. In DNA, the CDR3 is TGTGCCAGCAGCTTAGGGCTCCATCCCACCGGGGAGCTGTTTTTT.

This chain joins TRBV5-4 and TRBJ2-1, with TRBD1 matching over 8 bases. The length of the CDR3 is 15 residues. V lost 4 bases to trimming and J lost 3 bases; unmatched junction nucleotides: 6. CDR1 and CDR2 from the germline V gene are SGHNT and YYREEE (reference sequence). In DNA, the CDR3 is TGTGCCAGCAGCGTTAGGGACAGGCTCTACAATGAGCAGTTCTTC. It specifies CASSVRDRLYNEQFF.

The V call is TRBV2, the J call TRBJ1-2; a weak D match, TRBD1 (5 bases). CDR3 length equals 13 residues. Germline values: CDR1 SNHLY, CDR2 FYNNEI. Trimming cost V 7 bases and J 3 bases, with 12 bases left between them. Written as DNA, the CDR3 is TGTGCCAGCACCCAGGGCGGCTACTATGGCTACACCTTC. Amino acids: CASTQGGYYGYTF. Using reference TRBV2 and TRBJ1-2 for the parts outside the CDR3, the full variable domain is EPEVTQTPSHQVTQMGQEVILRCVPISNHLYFYWYRQILGQKVEFLVSFYNNEISEKSEIFDDQFSVERPDGSNFTLKIRSTKLEDSAMYFCASTQGGYYGYTFGSGTRLTVV.

J is TRBJ2-1 and V is TRBV5-1; TRBD2 agrees at 10 bases. The germline V gene has CDR1 SGHRS and CDR2 YFSETQ. The CDR3 covers 17 residues. The V segment lost 4 bases and the J segment 6 bases; nucleotides outside the gene matches: 13. CDR3 bases: TGCGCCAGCAGCCTAACGCCCCTAGCGGGAGAAGCCAATGAGCAGTTCTTC. Protein: CASSLTPLAGEANEQFF.

The chain links TRBV6-6 to TRBJ2-7; no firm D call. CDR1 MNHNY and CDR2 SVGAGI come from the germline V gene (reference sequence). The V and J ends lost 6 bases and 5 bases respectively, with 8 bases between them. The CDR3 extends over 11 amino acids. CDR3 DNA: TGTGCCAGCAGAACGGTCGACGAGCAGTACTTC. Protein sequence: CASRTVDEQYF.

The chain recombines TRBV5-1 with TRBJ2-3; a possible D gene is TRBD2 (6 bases). The CDR3 spans 14 residues. From germline, CDR1 is SGHRS and CDR2 YFSETQ. The V end was cut by 0 bases, the J end by 6 bases, with 11 bases between. The CDR3 protein is CASSLGDSGDTQYF. Written as DNA, the CDR3 is TGCGCCAGCAGCTTGGGGGACTCGGGGGATACGCAGTATTTT.

Only a few counts were recorded for this clone. The chain combines TRBV5-1 with TRBJ2-3, with 15 bases identical to TRBD2. The V and J ends lost 3 bases and 1 base, in that order; junction bases with no gene match: 3. The CDR3 is made up of 17 amino acids. From germline, CDR1 is SGHRS and CDR2 YFSETQ. CDR3 sequence: CASSSGLAGGGTDTQYF. CDR3 nucleotide sequence: TGCGCCAGCAGCTCGGGACTAGCGGGAGGCGGCACAGATACGCAGTATTTT.

CDR3 DNA: TGTGCCAGCAGTGAAGGACAGGGGGTAATTGCGGAGACCCAGTACTTC. It specifies CASSEGQGVIAETQYF. The gene calls are TRBV6-1 and TRBJ2-5, with 9 nucleotides matching TRBD1. V lost 1 base and J lost 5; bases outside the gene matches: 8. Per germline, CDR1 MNHNS and CDR2 SASEGT. The CDR3 runs to 16 residues.

This chain joins TRBV27 and TRBJ1-4; 7 nucleotides agree with TRBD1. Germline lookup yields CDR1 MNHEY and CDR2 SMNVEV (reference sequence). This CDR3 has 14 amino acids. J gave up 7 bases and V 5 bases, and 7 bases lay outside the gene matches. DNA of the CDR3: TGTGCCAGCAGTCCGACAGGGAATGCTGAAAAACTGTTTTTT. Its translation: CASSPTGNAEKLFF.

As DNA, the CDR3 is TGTGCCAGTGGACTAGCGGGATGGTTCGGTGGTGGTGAGCAGTTCTTC. Its translation: CASGLAGWFGGGEQFF. This chain joins TRBV27 and TRBJ2-1; 12 positions match TRBD2. The V and J ends lost 9 bases and 9 bases, in that order; junction bases with no gene match: 15. CDR3 size: 16 residues. Germline values: CDR1 MNHEY, CDR2 SMNVEV (reference sequence).

This chain uses TRBV9 with TRBJ2-7; D may be TRBD2 (5 bases). The V end lost 0 bases, the J end lost 2 bases, and 12 bases lay between the germline ends. The CDR3 totals 15 residues. The V gene's germline CDR1 is SGDLS and CDR2 YYNGEE. CDR3 DNA sequence: TGTGCCAGCAGCGTAGCTCCGGACGGGACCTACGAGCAGTACTTC. Its translation: CASSVAPDGTYEQYF.

The V and J genes are TRBV6-5 and TRBJ2-7; weak D call: TRBD2 (5 bases). The CDR3 consists of 14 residues. Germline assignment: CDR1 MNHEY and CDR2 SVGAGI. Trimming shortened V by 3 bases and J by 2 bases, and 11 bases separated the two germline ends. CDR3 sequence (DNA): TGTGCCAGCAGTTATAACAGCGGCCCCTACGAGCAGTACTTC. Translated, it gives CASSYNSGPYEQYF.

The rearrangement uses TRBV21-1 and TRBJ2-7; the table names TRBD2, a call not compared with the DNA. TRBV21-1 is a known pseudogene. This CDR3 is built from 14 residues. The CDR3 DNA reads as TGTGCCAACCGACCCTCGGGAGGGCCGAGGGAGCAGTACTTC. It encodes CANRPSGGPREQYF.

The J gene is TRBJ1-2, the V gene TRBV14; D call uncertain. This CDR3 contains 15 residues. V was trimmed by 4 bases and J by 5 bases, leaving 17 bases between them. Germline V gene sequence: CDR1 SGHDN, CDR2 FVKESK. The CDR3 region is CASSPMRAVGYGYTF. Written as DNA, the CDR3 is TGTGCCAGCAGCCCCATGAGGGCGGTCGGGTATGGCTACACCTTC.

V is TRBV28 and J is TRBJ2-1; D is perhaps TRBD1 (6 bases). V dropped 7 bases and J dropped 2 bases, with 21 bases sitting between them. The CDR3 covers 17 residues. In germline, CDR1 is MDHEN, CDR2 SYDVKM. The CDR3 DNA is TGTGCCAGCACCCCTTTTGGGGGCGCGTCGCCCTACAATGAGCAGTTCTTC. Translated: CASTPFGGASPYNEQFF.

V is TRBV9 and J is TRBJ2-7, with TRBD1 identical over 7 bases. CDR1 is SGDLS, CDR2 YYNGEE, per germline. The junction had 9 bases not matched to a gene; V was cut back by 4 bases and J by 2 bases. The CDR3 covers 15 residues. CDR3 nucleotides: TGTGCCAGCAGCCCCCGGGACAGCCCTACCTACGAGCAGTACTTC. Its protein product is CASSPRDSPTYEQYF. Drawing the rest from reference TRBV9 and TRBJ2-7, the complete variable domain is DSGVTQTPKHLITATGQRVTLRCSPRSGDLSVYWYQQSLDQGLQFLIQYYNGEERAKGNILERFSAQQFPDLHSELNLSSLELGDSALYFCASSPRDSPTYEQYFGPGTRLTVT.

Here the CDR3 reads CASAIGGTNEKLFF. The CDR3 region has the DNA TGTGCCAGCGCAATCGGAGGAACTAATGAAAAACTGTTTTTT. The chain recombines TRBV28 with TRBJ1-4, with unresolved D. CDR3 length: 14 amino acids. Germline V lookup: CDR1 MDHEN, CDR2 SYDVKM. Trimming shortened V by 8 bases and J by 1 base, and 11 bases separated the two germline ends.

The chain recombines TRBV18 with TRBJ2-7; 8 bases match TRBD1. Germline V gene sequence: CDR1 KGHSH, CDR2 LQKENI. This CDR3 comprises 14 residues. Germline trimming cut 3 bases from V and 5 bases from J; bases unmatched to any gene: 6. In nucleotides, the CDR3 is TGTGCCAGCTCACCGCGGACAGGGCACGACGAGCAGTACTTC. This gives the protein CASSPRTGHDEQYF.

The chain carries TRBV7-9 and TRBJ2-1; 13 bases are a match to TRBD2. Germline CDR1 and CDR2: SEHNR and FQNEAQ (reference sequence). The CDR3 length is 15 residues. The J segment lost 10 bases and the V segment lost 3 bases, leaving 6 bases of the junction unmatched. CDR3 nucleotide sequence: TGTGCCAGCAGCTTTACTAGCGGGAGGGCCCGAGAGCAGTTCTTC. This encodes CASSFTSGRAREQFF.

The CDR3 sequence: CASSVGPGGLYNEQFF. In DNA, the CDR3 is TGTGCCAGCAGCGTAGGTCCAGGGGGCCTATACAATGAGCAGTTCTTC. The chain couples TRBV9 to TRBJ2-1; 8 bases align to TRBD1. V was clipped by 0 bases and J by 4 bases; unmatched bases: 6. CDR1 is SGDLS and CDR2 is YYNGEE in the germline V gene. The CDR3 loop spans 16 amino acids.

The chain couples TRBV6-5 to TRBJ2-5, with a possible D match to TRBD1 (5 bases). The V and J ends lost 2 bases and 4 bases respectively, with 8 bases between them. The CDR3 has 13 amino acids. Germline CDR1 MNHEY, CDR2 SVGAGI. CDR3: CASSYGAVETQYF. The CDR3 region has the DNA TGTGCCAGCAGTTACGGGGCAGTAGAGACCCAGTACTTC.

In regard to this clone: Other DNA sequences in the same sample also yield this CDR3. The rearrangement uses TRBV7-2 and TRBJ2-5, with TRBD1 matching over 8 bases. The CDR3 runs 13 residues. V was pared by 3 bases and J by 3 bases, with 0 bases of the junction left unmatched. Germline V lookup: CDR1 SGHTA, CDR2 FQGNSA. The CDR3 nucleotides read TGTGCCAGCAGCTTGGACAGGGAAGAGACCCAGTACTTC. Amino acid sequence: CASSLDREETQYF.

The rearrangement links TRBV27 to TRBJ2-7; 8 bases fit TRBD2. V lost 4 bases, J lost 2 bases, and 7 bases stayed unmatched. There are 15 residues in the CDR3. Germline V gene lookup returns CDR1 MNHEY and CDR2 SMNVEV (reference sequence). CDR3 sequence reads: CASSYRLAQTYEQYF. The CDR3 DNA sequence: TGTGCCAGCAGTTATAGACTAGCGCAGACCTACGAGCAGTACTTC.

The rearrangement links TRBV5-1 to TRBJ2-7, with 9 bases fitting TRBD2. Per germline, CDR1 SGHRS and CDR2 YFSETQ. The CDR3 is 17 amino acids. V lost 5 bases, J lost 0 bases, and 12 bases stayed unmatched. The CDR3 DNA is TGCGCCAGCAGGTCTGCTAGCGGGATTCCTGGCTCCTACGAGCAGTACTTC. Its protein is CASRSASGIPGSYEQYF.

The chain couples TRBV11-2 to TRBJ2-2, with D tentatively TRBD2 (6 bases). Germline V gene data show CDR1 as SGHAT and CDR2 as FQNNGV. Trimming stripped 0 bases from V and 2 bases from J, with 13 bases between. This CDR3 has 17 residues. The CDR3, as DNA: TGTGCCAGCAGCTTAGATCTCCGGGGGAAAAACACCGGGGAGCTGTTTTTT. This gives the protein CASSLDLRGKNTGELFF.

This clone was detected once. The chain combines TRBV2 with TRBJ2-7, with 9 bases identical to TRBD2. The length of the CDR3 is 15 residues. In germline, CDR1 is SNHLY, CDR2 FYNNEI. The junction had 5 bases not matched to a gene; V was cut back by 4 bases and J by 1 base. The CDR3 loop is CASSASSGVSYEQYF. The CDR3 DNA reads as TGTGCCAGCAGTGCCTCTAGCGGGGTATCCTACGAGCAGTACTTC.

Here the CDR3 reads CASSQERENGMSSFGAQYF. CDR3 nucleotides: TGCGCCAGCAGCCAAGAGCGGGAAAACGGGATGAGTTCGTTTGGTGCGCAGTATTTT. The V call is TRBV4-3, the J call TRBJ2-3, with D tentatively TRBD2 (6 bases). CDR3 length: 19 amino acids. V was pared by 0 bases and J by 10 bases, with 29 bases between. CDR1 and CDR2 from the germline V gene are LGHNA and YSLEER.

The chain is built from TRBV13 and TRBJ1-1; TRBD1 matches at 8 bases. Germline V gives CDR1 PRHDT, CDR2 FYEKMQ (reference sequence). J was trimmed by 9 bases and V by 1 base; bases with no gene match: 4. The CDR3 consists of 13 residues. This chain's CDR3 is CASSLDWTGQAFF. The CDR3 DNA follows: TGTGCCAGCAGCTTAGATTGGACAGGGCAAGCTTTCTTT.

The chain combines TRBV7-9 with TRBJ2-7; 7 bases align to TRBD2. CDR1 is SEHNR, CDR2 FQNEAQ, per germline (reference sequence). The CDR3 spans 19 residues. Unmatched junction bases numbered 19, after V lost 5 bases and J lost 0 bases. In DNA form, the CDR3 reads TGTGCCAGCAGCCCTGGGGGGGGAGCGGGTCCGATAAGCTCCTACGAGCAGTACTTC. It translates to CASSPGGGAGPISSYEQYF.

A few counts support this clone. The V gene is TRBV4-3, the J gene TRBJ2-2; D gene unclear. The V end lost 6 bases, the J end lost 1 base, and 12 bases lay between the germline ends. The CDR3 totals 15 residues. The V gene's germline CDR1 is LGHNA and CDR2 YSLEER. The CDR3 region is CASRETSLNTGELFF. Written as DNA, the CDR3 is TGCGCCAGCAGGGAGACGAGTTTGAACACCGGGGAGCTGTTTTTT.